This T cell receptor (beta chain) originates from a study of beta chain features in type 1 diabetes. The germline gives CDR1 SGHRS, CDR2 YFSETQ. The CDR3 covers 15 residues. Trimming shortened V by 0 bases and J by 2 bases, and 6 bases separated the two germline ends. Via the markers CD45RO/CCR7/CD25/CD127/CD95/CD27, stem cell-like memory, regulatory, central memory and naive CD4+ cells were sorted. The study, taken as a whole, reports: Across patients, naive, central memory and Treg TCRB repertoires exhibited apparently greater similarity than was observed across healthy donors. Within each of all four CD4+ subsets, Type 1 diabetes patients had TCRB CDR3s that were moderately but significantly shorter. There was no resolution here of whether HLA type influences TCRB rearrangement. Insertion counts at VDJ junctions were lower in type 1 diabetes patients, who also showed more deletions there.

cDNA synthesis used the whole RNA isolate, giving expressed TCRB sequences. The table came from immunoSEQ multiplex PCR; TCRdb's copy has only in-frame clones and leaves some out. Of roughly 400,000 clones listed, over 8.5% are singletons. A word on this clone: Its matching antigen is unknown.

Sequenced input: central memory CD4+ T cells from blood. This sequence originates from a man aged 25 to 45 with type 1 diabetes. V is TRBV5-1 and J is TRBJ2-6, with D unresolved. CDR3 amino acids: CASSLGFTGANVLTF. The CDR3 nucleotides are TGCGCCAGCAGCTTGGGTTTCACTGGGGCCAACGTCCTGACTTTC. Full variable domain (remainder filled in from reference TRBV5-1 and TRBJ2-6): KAGVTQTPRYLIKTRGQQVTLSCSPISGHRSVSWYQQTPGQGLQFLFEYFSETQRNKGNFPGRFSGRQFSNSRSEMNVSTLELGDSALYLCASSLGFTGANVLTFGAGSRLTVL.